Given below is one T cell receptor (beta chain) in context. These data come from a study of shared T cell receptors in the human thymus. The repertoire was sequenced with immunoSEQ multiplex PCR; TCRdb's copy has only in-frame clones and lacks some. The sample yields hundreds of thousands of clones, roughly 90% seen once. The CDR3 totals 17 residues. Per germline, CDR1 SGHRS and CDR2 YFSETQ. Unmatched junction bases numbered 14, after V lost 6 bases and J lost 3 bases. These data were also reused for a study on human thymus T cells.

This TCR was recovered from a boy under two years old with a congenital heart defect. Sequencing was done on a sample of thymocytes. This chain connects TRBV5-1 to TRBJ2-1, with TRBD2 identical over 8 bases. The CDR3 here is CASTTGSLAGNYNEQFF. The CDR3 nucleotides are TGCGCCAGCACCACTGGGAGTCTAGCGGGTAACTACAATGAGCAGTTCTTC.